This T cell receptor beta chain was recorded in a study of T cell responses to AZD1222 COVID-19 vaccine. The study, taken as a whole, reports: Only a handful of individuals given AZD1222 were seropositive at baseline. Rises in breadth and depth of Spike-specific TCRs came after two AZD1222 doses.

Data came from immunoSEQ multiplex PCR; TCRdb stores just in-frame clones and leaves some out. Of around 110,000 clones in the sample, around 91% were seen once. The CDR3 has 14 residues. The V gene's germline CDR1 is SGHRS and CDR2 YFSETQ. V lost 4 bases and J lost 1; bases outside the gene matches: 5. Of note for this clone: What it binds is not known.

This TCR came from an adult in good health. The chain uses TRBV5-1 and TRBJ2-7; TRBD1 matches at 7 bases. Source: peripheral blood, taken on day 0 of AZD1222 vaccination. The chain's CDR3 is CASSRDRFSYEQYF. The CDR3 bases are TGCGCCAGCAGCCGGGACAGATTTTCCTACGAGCAGTACTTC.